These 14 T cell receptor beta chains were all obtained from the same sample, sequenced in a study of blood T cell repertoires in COVID-19. Data came from immunoSEQ multiplex PCR; TCRdb stores just in-frame clones and leaves some out. The table has more than 55,000 clones, around 77% seen once; the top ten hold under 4%. The sequenced material came from peripheral blood. These receptors came from a man in his 60s with acute or convalescent COVID-19.

V gene TRBV12-5 combines with J gene TRBJ1-1, with D possibly matching TRBD1 (6 bases). The CDR3 sequence is 13 residues long. CDR1 and CDR2 from the germline V gene are LGHNT and FRNRAP. Trimming took off 0 bases at V and 4 bases at J, with 6 bases between the two ends. CDR3 sequence reads: CASGLVQGTEAFF. The CDR3 DNA sequence: TGTGCTAGTGGTTTGGTACAGGGCACTGAAGCTTTCTTT.

V gene TRBV29-1 combines with J gene TRBJ1-2; D call uncertain. The CDR3 sequence is 12 residues long. Per germline, CDR1 SQVTM and CDR2 ANQGSEA. Trimming took off 7 bases at V and 3 bases at J, with 12 bases between the two ends. DNA for the CDR3: TGCAGCGCTTTAGCCCTGGACTATGGCTACACCTTC. This gives the protein CSALALDYGYTF.

This chain joins TRBV5-1 and TRBJ1-1; TRBD1 agrees at 8 bases. V was clipped by 2 bases and J by 3 bases; unmatched bases: 3. The CDR3 sequence is 14 residues long. CDR1 and CDR2 from the germline V gene are SGHRS and YFSETQ. This CDR3 is CASSFGTGYTEAFF. CDR3 nucleotide sequence: TGCGCCAGCAGCTTTGGGACAGGCTACACTGAAGCTTTCTTT.

Only one count was recorded for this clone. The chain uses TRBV7-9 and TRBJ2-2, with 10 positions matching TRBD1. The CDR3 length is 16 residues. J lost 5 bases, V lost 4 bases, and 7 bases had no gene match. CDR1 and CDR2 (germline): SEHNR, FQNEAQ (reference sequence). The CDR3 here is CASSSRQGARTGELFF. The CDR3 DNA reads TGTGCCAGCAGCTCTCGACAGGGGGCGAGGACCGGGGAGCTGTTTTTT.

The gene calls are TRBV24-1 and TRBJ1-1; no clear D gene. This CDR3 is built from 13 residues. CDR1 is KGHDR, CDR2 SFDVKD, per germline. The V and J ends lost 7 bases and 0 bases respectively, with 8 bases between them. CDR3 nucleotide sequence: TGTGCCACCAGGAGGAGTCTGAACACTGAAGCTTTCTTT. This sequence encodes CATRRSLNTEAFF.

This rearrangement joins TRBV2 to TRBJ1-2, with D possibly TRBD1 on 5 matching bases. Trimming removed 8 bases from V and 6 bases from J, with 19 bases in between. Germline V gives CDR1 SNHLY, CDR2 FYNNEI. The CDR3 is made up of 14 amino acids. CDR3 coding DNA: TGTGCCAGCCTACTTGGGGGGTGGGTGGATGGCTACACCTTC. It is translated as CASLLGGWVDGYTF.

The chain recombines TRBV30 with TRBJ1-6; tentative D call: TRBD1 (5 bases). This CDR3 spans 19 amino acids. Germline CDR1 GTSNPN, CDR2 SVGIG (reference sequence). V dropped 0 bases and J dropped 0 bases, with 18 bases sitting between them. Written as DNA, the CDR3 is TGTGCCTGGAGTGTACTTCGGAGGGGTGTTAGCTCCTATAATTCACCCCTCCACTTT. It translates to CAWSVLRRGVSSYNSPLHF.

This clone was seen more than once but under ten times. This chain links TRBV7-8 with TRBJ1-1; D gene ambiguous. V was cut by 0 bases and J by 2 bases, with 10 bases left in between. The CDR3 spans 15 residues. CDR1 is SGHVS and CDR2 is FQNEAQ in the germline V gene. CDR3 in DNA: TGTGCCAGCAGCTTAGCCGTCGGGAAAAACACTGAAGCTTTCTTT. It encodes CASSLAVGKNTEAFF.

This chain uses TRBV5-1 with TRBJ1-5, with 7 bases aligning to TRBD1. In germline, CDR1 is SGHRS, CDR2 YFSETQ. Germline trimming cut 0 bases from V and 11 bases from J; bases unmatched to any gene: 5. CDR3 length: 13 amino acids. Here the CDR3 DNA reads TGCGCCAGCAGCTTGGAGCCCCAGGGGGCCCAGCATTTT. Translated: CASSLEPQGAQHF.

The chain employs TRBV28 and TRBJ1-6; D call uncertain. Germline V gene lookup returns CDR1 MDHEN and CDR2 SYDVKM. V lost 2 bases and J lost 7, with 12 bases in between. This CDR3 has 15 residues. CDR3 nucleotides: TGTGCCAGCAGTTTACCCCTAGCAGCGAATTCACCCCTCCACTTT. This encodes CASSLPLAANSPLHF.

This clone has a handful of counts. This chain uses TRBV19 with TRBJ2-2; D possibly corresponds to TRBD2 (6 bases). The germline V gene encodes CDR1 LNHDA and CDR2 SQIVND (reference sequence). The V end lost 5 bases, the J end lost 1 base, and 8 bases lay between the germline ends. This CDR3 comprises 14 residues. The CDR3 DNA sequence: TGTGCCAGTAGTCCGGGACTGAACACCGGGGAGCTGTTTTTT. Residues: CASSPGLNTGELFF.

In DNA, the CDR3 is TGTGCCAGCATCGACAGGGTTTCCCATGAGCAGTTCTTC. Its protein is CASIDRVSHEQFF. The V call is TRBV7-9, the J call TRBJ2-1, with TRBD1 identical over 7 bases. The CDR3 contains 13 residues. CDR1 and CDR2 from the germline V gene are SEHNR and FQNEAQ (reference sequence). The V gene end was trimmed by 7 bases and the J gene end by 8 bases; junction bases not matched to a gene: 8.

V and J are TRBV2 and TRBJ2-5, with TRBD2 identical over 9 bases. V gave up 3 bases and J gave up 4 bases; unmatched junction bases: 12. The germline V gene encodes CDR1 SNHLY and CDR2 FYNNEI. The CDR3 loop spans 17 amino acids. The CDR3 reads CASSDGGGGAIGETQYF. CDR3 nucleotide sequence: TGTGCCAGCAGTGACGGCGGCGGGGGGGCCATTGGAGAGACCCAGTACTTC.

This clone was seen a single time. This CDR3 reads CASSSQETQYF. DNA for the CDR3: TGCGCCAGCAGCTCGCAAGAGACCCAGTACTTC. V is TRBV5-1 and J is TRBJ2-5, with D hard to call. The germline V gene encodes CDR1 SGHRS and CDR2 YFSETQ. CDR3 length: 11 amino acids. V dropped 3 bases and J dropped 2 bases, with 2 bases sitting between them. The full variable domain, rest sourced from reference TRBV5-1 and TRBJ2-5, is KAGVTQTPRYLIKTRGQQVTLSCSPISGHRSVSWYQQTPGQGLQFLFEYFSETQRNKGNFPGRFSGRQFSNSRSEMNVSTLELGDSALYLCASSSQETQYFGPGTRLLVL.